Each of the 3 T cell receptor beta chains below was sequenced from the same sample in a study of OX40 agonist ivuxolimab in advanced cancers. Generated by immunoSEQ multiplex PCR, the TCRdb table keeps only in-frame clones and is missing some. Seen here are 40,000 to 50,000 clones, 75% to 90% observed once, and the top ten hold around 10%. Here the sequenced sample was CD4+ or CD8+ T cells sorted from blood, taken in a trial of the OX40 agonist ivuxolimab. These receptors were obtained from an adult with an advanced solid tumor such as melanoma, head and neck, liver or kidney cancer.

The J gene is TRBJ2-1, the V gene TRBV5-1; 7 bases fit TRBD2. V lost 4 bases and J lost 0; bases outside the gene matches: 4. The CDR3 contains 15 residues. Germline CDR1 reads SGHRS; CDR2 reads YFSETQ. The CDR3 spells CASSTSVSSYNEQFF. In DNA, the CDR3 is TGCGCCAGCAGCACTAGCGTGAGCTCCTACAATGAGCAGTTCTTC.

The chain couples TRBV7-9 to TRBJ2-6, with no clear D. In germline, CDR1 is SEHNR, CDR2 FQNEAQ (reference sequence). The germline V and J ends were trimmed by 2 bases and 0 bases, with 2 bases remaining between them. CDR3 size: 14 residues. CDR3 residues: CASSLTSGANVLTF. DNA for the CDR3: TGTGCCAGCAGCTTAACCTCTGGGGCCAACGTCCTGACTTTC.

The CDR3 region is CASSLDSSNQPQHF. The CDR3 bases are TGTGCCAGCAGCTTAGACAGTAGCAATCAGCCCCAGCATTTT. The V and J genes are TRBV7-9 and TRBJ1-5; D call uncertain. CDR3 length equals 14 residues. The V end was cut by 1 base, the J end by 0 bases, with 4 bases between. CDR1 and CDR2 from the germline V gene are SEHNR and FQNEAQ (reference sequence).